The 20 T cell receptor beta chains reported below all come from one sample, sequenced in a study of T cell responses to AZD1222 COVID-19 vaccine. Clones were sequenced by immunoSEQ multiplex PCR, and TCRdb holds only the in-frame ones, with some missing. The profile shows some 180,000 clones, about 87% of them singletons. The sequenced sample was peripheral blood, obtained on day 0 of AZD1222 vaccination. The receptors originated from an adult in good health.

The rearrangement links TRBV28 to TRBJ2-3; 10 bases line up with TRBD2. V trimming: 4 bases; J trimming: 4 bases; junction bases outside the gene matches: 8. The length of the CDR3 is 16 residues. Germline V gene sequence: CDR1 MDHEN, CDR2 SYDVKM. CDR3 bases: TGTGCCAGCAGTTCATCCGGGACTAGCGCGGCAGATACGCAGTATTTT. It encodes CASSSSGTSAADTQYF.

The rearrangement links TRBV7-9 to TRBJ2-1, with D perhaps assigned TRBD1 or TRBD2 (5 bases each). Germline lookup yields CDR1 SEHNR and CDR2 FQNEAQ (reference sequence). Trimming cost V 1 base and J 9 bases, with 13 bases left between them. The CDR3 is made up of 14 amino acids. CDR3 protein: CASSLGGRDGEQFF. The CDR3 nucleotides are TGTGCCAGCAGCTTAGGGGGTCGGGACGGTGAGCAGTTCTTC.

The chain employs TRBV28 and TRBJ1-1; a weak D match, TRBD1 (5 bases). Trimming took 7 bases from V and 3 from J, leaving 12 bases between them. Germline loops: CDR1 MDHEN, CDR2 SYDVKM. The CDR3 extends over 13 amino acids. As DNA, the CDR3 is TGTGCCAGCAAGGGACGGCCGGACACTGAAGCTTTCTTT. This translates into CASKGRPDTEAFF.

The chain has TRBV7-9 and TRBJ2-7; the match to TRBD1 covers 8 bases. The CDR3 covers 14 residues. The V gene's germline CDR1 is SEHNR and CDR2 FQNEAQ (reference sequence). After removal of 6 bases from V and 5 bases from J, the junction contained 9 bases not matched to a gene. The CDR3 sequence: CASSFGQGWHEQYF. In DNA, the CDR3 is TGTGCCAGCAGTTTTGGACAGGGTTGGCACGAGCAGTACTTC.

V usage is TRBV4-1 and J usage is TRBJ1-6, with D perhaps matching TRBD1 (5 bases). This CDR3 is 13 amino acids long. The V and J ends lost 0 bases and 14 bases respectively, with 11 bases between them. Per germline, CDR1 MGHRA and CDR2 YSYEKL. Here the CDR3 DNA reads TGCGCCAGCAGCCAAGATCAGGGTATGGCCCTCCACTTT. As protein: CASSQDQGMALHF.

The chain recombines TRBV30 with TRBJ1-2; no clear D. This CDR3 spans 9 amino acids. With 5 bases removed from V and 9 bases from J, the gap between germline ends came to 7 bases. Germline CDR1 is GTSNPN and CDR2 is SVGIG (reference sequence). The CDR3 here is CAWGTSYTF. As DNA, the CDR3 is TGTGCCTGGGGTACGAGCTACACCTTC.

This chain uses TRBV9 with TRBJ2-3, with 9 bases matching TRBD2. The CDR3 runs to 17 residues. The V gene's germline CDR1 is SGDLS and CDR2 YYNGEE. The V segment lost 4 bases and the J segment 1 base; nucleotides outside the gene matches: 10. This chain's CDR3 is CASSPRRLAGRTDTQYF. The DNA for the CDR3 is TGTGCCAGCAGCCCAAGAAGGCTAGCGGGACGCACAGATACGCAGTATTTT.

The chain carries TRBV6-1 and TRBJ1-3, with 7 bases matching TRBD1. Per germline, CDR1 MNHNS and CDR2 SASEGT. This CDR3 comprises 17 residues. With 3 bases clipped from V and 1 base from J, the junction kept 9 bases outside the gene matches. CDR3 amino acids: CASSDLILQGSGNTIYF. The CDR3 DNA is TGTGCCAGCAGTGACCTGATACTACAGGGGTCTGGAAACACCATATATTTT.

This rearrangement joins TRBV7-3 to TRBJ1-3; D unresolved. The CDR3 is 15 amino acids. V lost 5 bases and J 8 bases, leaving 19 bases between the germline ends. CDR1 SGHTA and CDR2 FQGTGA come from the germline V gene. The chain's CDR3 is CASSLHAGPGDTIYF. In nucleotides, the CDR3 is TGTGCCAGCAGCCTGCATGCGGGCCCTGGGGACACCATATATTTT. Filled out from reference TRBV7-3 and TRBJ1-3, the complete variable domain reads GAGVSQTPSNKVTEKGKYVELRCDPISGHTALYWYRQSLGQGPEFLIYFQGTGAADDSGLPNDRFFAVRPEGSVSTLKIQRTERGDSAVYLCASSLHAGPGDTIYFGEGSWLTVV.

This clone was recorded once. The rearrangement uses TRBV2 and TRBJ1-2; D possibly corresponds to TRBD1 (6 bases). Trimming stripped 7 bases from V and 2 bases from J, with 23 bases between. Germline loops: CDR1 SNHLY, CDR2 FYNNEI. The CDR3 totals 17 residues. CDR3 sequence: CASTSQVTGIRNYGYTF. CDR3 nucleotides: TGTGCCAGCACCTCTCAAGTAACAGGGATACGAAACTATGGCTACACCTTC.

The chain has TRBV28 and TRBJ1-3; D gene uncertain. The CDR3 has 14 residues. With 9 bases removed from V and 4 bases from J, the gap between germline ends came to 16 bases. Per the germline V gene, CDR1 is MDHEN and CDR2 is SYDVKM. The CDR3 bases are TGTGCCAGTCTTTTAAGCGGGAACGGAAACACCATATATTTT. It translates to CASLLSGNGNTIYF.

The chain is built from TRBV5-4 and TRBJ1-1; no firm D call. The germline gives CDR1 SGHNT, CDR2 YYREEE (reference sequence). This CDR3 region has 11 residues. The germline V and J ends were trimmed by 2 bases and 8 bases, with 7 bases remaining between them. For the CDR3, the DNA is TGTGCCAGCAGCTTATCACGGGAAGCTTTCTTT. This encodes CASSLSREAFF.

This chain connects TRBV28 to TRBJ1-6, with 11 positions matching TRBD1. Germline CDR1 is MDHEN and CDR2 is SYDVKM. The CDR3 is 14 amino acids. The ends lost 8 bases at V and 7 bases at J; junction bases unmatched: 4. This CDR3 is CASAGTGGNSPLHF. CDR3 nucleotide sequence: TGTGCCAGCGCCGGGACAGGGGGGAATTCACCCCTCCACTTT. Full variable domain (remainder filled in from reference TRBV28 and TRBJ1-6): DVKVTQSSRYLVKRTGEKVFLECVQDMDHENMFWYRQDPGLGLRLIYFSYDVKMKEKGDIPEGYSVSREKKERFSLILESASTNQTSMYLCASAGTGGNSPLHFGNGTRLTVT.

The V call is TRBV27, the J call TRBJ1-6; 9 positions match TRBD1. There are 15 residues in the CDR3. V shed 3 bases and J 9 bases; nucleotides not matched to a gene: 6. Looked up from germline, CDR1 is MNHEY and CDR2 is SMNVEV (reference sequence). The CDR3, as DNA: TGTGCCAGCAGTTTGGGACAGGGAAGAATTTCACCCCTCCACTTT. Translated: CASSLGQGRISPLHF.

For this clone: The CDR3 carries no conserved terminal phenylalanine or tryptophan, so it likely arises from a read error. The DNA is left out, because the CDR3 cannot be placed on it with certainty; the CDR3 is given as TCRdb lists it. The chain carries TRBV9 and TRBJ1-2. The CDR3 has 11 amino acids, counting both end residues. CDR1 is SGDLS and CDR2 is YYNGEE in the germline V gene. This CDR3 reads CASSAETAVEL.

The chain combines TRBV19 with TRBJ1-2; D is unclear. The CDR3 is 13 amino acids. The V end was cut by 5 bases, the J end by 8 bases, with 15 bases between. Germline V lookup: CDR1 LNHDA, CDR2 SQIVND (reference sequence). This CDR3 reads CASSPGPGRGYTF. DNA for the CDR3: TGTGCCAGTAGTCCGGGCCCAGGAAGGGGCTACACCTTC.

This chain links TRBV5-1 with TRBJ1-4, with TRBD1 matching 10 bases. The CDR3 loop spans 16 amino acids. From germline, CDR1 is SGHRS and CDR2 YFSETQ. Trimming cost V 3 bases and J 8 bases; bases outside gene matches: 10. The CDR3 region has the DNA TGCGCCAGCAGCTGGGGAGGGACAGGGGCCCGGGAAAAACTGTTTTTT. Translating it yields CASSWGGTGAREKLFF. The variable domain in full, completed from reference TRBV5-1 and TRBJ1-4, reads KAGVTQTPRYLIKTRGQQVTLSCSPISGHRSVSWYQQTPGQGLQFLFEYFSETQRNKGNFPGRFSGRQFSNSRSEMNVSTLELGDSALYLCASSWGGTGAREKLFFGSGTQLSVL.

The V call is TRBV27, the J call TRBJ1-2, with 7 bases lining up with TRBD1. The CDR3 is made up of 15 amino acids. Germline V gene lookup returns CDR1 MNHEY and CDR2 SMNVEV (reference sequence). V lost 0 bases to trimming and J lost 6 bases; unmatched junction nucleotides: 7. The chain's CDR3 is CASSLSFDRDHGYTF. CDR3 nucleotide sequence: TGTGCCAGCAGTTTATCATTCGACAGGGACCATGGCTACACCTTC.

This chain uses TRBV7-2 with TRBJ2-5, with D perhaps TRBD1 or TRBD2 (6 bases each). CDR3 length: 13 residues. Looked up from germline, CDR1 is SGHTA and CDR2 is FQGNSA. The V end lost 0 bases, the J end lost 5 bases, and 7 bases lay between the germline ends. CDR3 loop: CASSLAGGETQYF. DNA of the CDR3: TGTGCCAGCAGCTTAGCAGGGGGGGAGACCCAGTACTTC.

The genes are TRBV5-4 and TRBJ2-5; 12 bases align to TRBD2. The germline CDR1 and CDR2 sequences are SGHNT and YYREEE (reference sequence). Trimming cost V 5 bases and J 5 bases; bases outside gene matches: 7. This CDR3 comprises 15 residues. The CDR3 coding sequence is TGTGCCAGCAGGTCGACTAGCGGGAGACCGGAGACCCAGTACTTC. Amino acid sequence: CASRSTSGRPETQYF.